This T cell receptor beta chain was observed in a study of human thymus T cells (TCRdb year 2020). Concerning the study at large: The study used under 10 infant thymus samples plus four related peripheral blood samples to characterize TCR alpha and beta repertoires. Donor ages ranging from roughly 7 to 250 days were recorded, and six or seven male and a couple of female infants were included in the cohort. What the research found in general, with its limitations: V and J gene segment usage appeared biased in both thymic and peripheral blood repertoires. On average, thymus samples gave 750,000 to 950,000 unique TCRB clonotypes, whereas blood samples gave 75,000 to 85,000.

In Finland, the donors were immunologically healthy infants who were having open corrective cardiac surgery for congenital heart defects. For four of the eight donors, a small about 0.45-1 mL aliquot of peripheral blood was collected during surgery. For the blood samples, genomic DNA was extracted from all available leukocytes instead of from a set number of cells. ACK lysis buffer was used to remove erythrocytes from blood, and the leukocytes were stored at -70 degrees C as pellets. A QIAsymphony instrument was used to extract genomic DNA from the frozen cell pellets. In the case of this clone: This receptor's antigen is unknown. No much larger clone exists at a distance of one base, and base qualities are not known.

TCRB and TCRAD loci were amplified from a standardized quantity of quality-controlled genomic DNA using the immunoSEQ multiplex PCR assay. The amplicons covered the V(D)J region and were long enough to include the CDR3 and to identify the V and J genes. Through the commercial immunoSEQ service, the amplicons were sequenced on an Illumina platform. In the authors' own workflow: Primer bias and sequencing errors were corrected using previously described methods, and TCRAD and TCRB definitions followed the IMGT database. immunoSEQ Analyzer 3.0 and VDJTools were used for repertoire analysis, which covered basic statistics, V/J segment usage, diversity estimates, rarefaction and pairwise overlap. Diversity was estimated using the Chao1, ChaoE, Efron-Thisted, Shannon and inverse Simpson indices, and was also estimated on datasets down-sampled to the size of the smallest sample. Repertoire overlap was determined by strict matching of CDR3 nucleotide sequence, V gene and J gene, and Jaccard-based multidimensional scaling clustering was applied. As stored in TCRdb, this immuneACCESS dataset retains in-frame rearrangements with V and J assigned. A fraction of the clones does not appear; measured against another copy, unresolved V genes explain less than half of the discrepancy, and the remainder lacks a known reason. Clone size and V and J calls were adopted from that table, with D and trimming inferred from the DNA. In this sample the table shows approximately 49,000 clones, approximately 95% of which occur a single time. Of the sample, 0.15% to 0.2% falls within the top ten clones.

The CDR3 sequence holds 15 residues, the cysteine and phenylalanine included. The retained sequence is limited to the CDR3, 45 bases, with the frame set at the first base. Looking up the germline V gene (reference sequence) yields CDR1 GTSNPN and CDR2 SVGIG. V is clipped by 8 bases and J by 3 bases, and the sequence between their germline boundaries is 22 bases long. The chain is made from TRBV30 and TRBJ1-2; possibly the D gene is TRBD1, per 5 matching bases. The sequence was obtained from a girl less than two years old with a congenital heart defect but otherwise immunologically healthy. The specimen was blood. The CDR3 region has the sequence CAGPRAQGWDYGYTF. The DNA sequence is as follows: TGTGCCGGCCCCCGGGCCCAGGGATGGGACTATGGCTACACCTTC.